Listed below are T cell receptor beta chains from one sample, sequenced in a study of blood T cell repertoires in COVID-19. Produced via immunoSEQ multiplex PCR; TCRdb's table is partial and in-frame only. The table includes 65,000 to 95,000 clones, approximately 90% detected once. Sequenced: peripheral blood. The source of these receptors is a man between 45 and 60 years old with COVID-19, enrolled during active disease. CDR3s include the opening cysteine and the closing phenylalanine or tryptophan. D genes are given only for firm matches. Clone size is not always given. Where it is, it says once, few, many or a class for expanded clones.

>TRBJ1-2|15|TRBV4-1|NA|few
CASSQGGDTNYGYTF
TGCGCCAGCAGCCAAGGTGGGGACACGAACTATGGCTACACCTTC
>TRBJ1-6|15|TRBV30|NA|NA
CAWMQNSLPNSPLHF
TGTGCCTGGATGCAAAACAGCCTTCCTAATTCACCCCTCCACTTT
>TRBJ2-7|15|TRBV7-2|NA|NA
CASSLGQGTLYEQYF
TGTGCCAGCAGCTTAGGGCAGGGGACCTTATACGAGCAGTACTTC
>TRBJ1-4|13|TRBV4-1|NA|NA
CASSGQFNEKLFF
TGCGCCAGCAGCGGACAGTTTAATGAAAAACTGTTTTTT
>TRBJ2-5|14|TRBV5-1|TRBD2|once
CASTSGGAEETQYF
TGCGCCAGCACTTCCGGGGGGGCGGAGGAGACCCAGTACTTC
>TRBJ1-4|14|TRBV6-1|NA|NA
CASSEYGGNEKLFF
TGTGCCAGCAGTGAATATGGGGGGAATGAAAAACTGTTTTTT
>TRBJ1-3|16|TRBV19|NA|NA
CASSSTPGASGNTIYF
TGTGCCAGTAGCTCTACACCAGGGGCAAGTGGAAACACCATATATTTT
>TRBJ2-7|17|TRBV4-2|TRBD2|NA
CASSQDPGGSKGYEQYF
TGTGCCAGCAGCCAAGACCCCGGGGGGAGTAAAGGGTACGAGCAGTACTTC
>TRBJ2-5|14|TRBV5-1|TRBD1|once
CASSGQTGEETQYF
TGCGCCAGCAGCGGCCAGACAGGGGAAGAGACCCAGTACTTC
>TRBJ2-3|14|TRBV29-1|TRBD1|NA
CSVRRTGGTDTQYF
TGCAGCGTCCGAAGGACAGGGGGGACAGATACGCAGTATTTT
>TRBJ2-5|12|TRBV5-1|NA|NA
CASSLGRETQYF
TGCGCCAGCAGCTTGGGGCGGGAGACCCAGTACTTC
>TRBJ1-6|12|TRBV18|NA|NA
CASSPQGSTLHF
TGTGCCAGCTCACCTCAAGGTAGCACCCTCCACTTT
>TRBJ2-3|13|TRBV11-2|NA|NA
CASGPAGRDTQYF
TGTGCCAGCGGCCCCGCGGGACGGGATACGCAGTATTTT
>TRBJ1-3|15|TRBV14|NA|NA
CASSQVPYGGDTIYF
TGTGCCAGCAGCCAAGTACCTTACGGGGGGGACACCATATATTTT
>TRBJ2-1|16|TRBV28|TRBD2|NA
CASSGGSYGLAGPIFF
TGTGCCAGCAGTGGCGGTTCTTATGGACTAGCGGGACCAATCTTCTTC
>TRBJ1-4|15|TRBV5-1|NA|NA
CASSLVGSTNEKLFF
TGCGCCAGCAGCTTGGTCGGGTCGACTAATGAAAAACTGTTTTTT
>TRBJ2-5|15|TRBV6-1|TRBD2|NA
CASSEVAGGPQTQYF
TGTGCCAGCAGTGAGGTAGCGGGAGGGCCCCAGACCCAGTACTTC
>TRBJ2-4|16|TRBV18|TRBD1|NA
CASSPRTGEGKNIQYF
TGTGCCAGCTCACCACGGACAGGGGAGGGAAAAAACATTCAGTACTTC
>TRBJ2-7|16|TRBV7-9|TRBD2|NA
CASSSVSGRVSYEQYF
TGTGCCAGCAGCTCAGTCAGCGGGAGGGTATCCTACGAGCAGTACTTC
>TRBJ2-6|16|TRBV4-2|NA|NA
CASSQDSLSGANVLTF
TGTGCCAGCAGCCAAGATTCCCTATCTGGGGCCAACGTCCTGACTTTC
>TRBJ2-7|12|TRBV19|NA|NA
CASSIASGGQYF
TGTGCCAGTAGTATTGCTTCCGGAGGGCAGTACTTC
>TRBJ1-1|14|TRBV9|NA|NA
CASSVDSGGTEAFF
TGTGCCAGCAGCGTAGACTCCGGGGGAACTGAAGCTTTCTTT
>TRBJ2-1|15|TRBV11-2|TRBD1|NA
CASSLDGQGSDEQFF
TGTGCCAGCAGCTTAGACGGACAGGGGAGCGATGAGCAGTTCTTC
>TRBJ2-3|13|TRBV28|NA|NA
CASIGGGTDTQYF
TGTGCCAGCATCGGCGGGGGCACAGATACGCAGTATTTT
>TRBJ1-1|15|TRBV5-1|NA|NA
CASSLAAGENTEAFF
TGCGCCAGCAGCTTGGCCGCAGGGGAGAACACTGAAGCTTTCTTT
>TRBJ1-1|13|TRBV2|NA|once
CAGDRLLNTEAFF
TGTGCCGGAGACAGGCTGTTGAACACTGAAGCTTTCTTT
>TRBJ2-3|14|TRBV11-2|TRBD2|NA
CASSLVAGGDTQYF
TGTGCCAGCAGCTTAGTTGCGGGAGGCGATACGCAGTATTTT
>TRBJ2-1|14|TRBV18|TRBD1|NA
CASSPPGTGAEQFF
TGTGCCAGCTCACCACCAGGGACAGGGGCTGAGCAGTTCTTC
>TRBJ1-6|13|TRBV29-1|NA|NA
CSVDPGECRPLHF
TGCAGCGTTGACCCAGGGGAGTGTAGACCCCTCCACTTT
>TRBJ2-3|14|TRBV9|TRBD2|NA
CASSPSGSTDTQYF
TGTGCCAGCAGCCCTAGCGGGAGCACAGATACGCAGTATTTT
>TRBJ2-1|14|TRBV29-1|TRBD2|NA
CSVLTSGRSYEQFF
TGCAGCGTCCTTACTAGCGGGAGGAGCTATGAGCAGTTCTTC
>TRBJ2-4|17|TRBV27|TRBD2|NA
CASSPLLAGTAKNIQYF
TGTGCCAGCAGTCCCTTACTAGCGGGGACTGCCAAAAACATTCAGTACTTC
>TRBJ1-6|13|TRBV7-2|NA|NA
CASSLVLDSPLHF
TGTGCCAGCAGCTTAGTTCTAGATTCACCCCTCCACTTT
>TRBJ1-5|14|TRBV28|TRBD1|NA
CASSQDRGNQPQHF
TGTGCCAGCAGTCAAGACAGGGGCAATCAGCCCCAGCATTTT
>TRBJ2-5|14|TRBV5-1|NA|NA
CASSLATAQETQYF
TGCGCCAGCAGCCTGGCGACAGCTCAAGAGACCCAGTACTTC
>TRBJ2-3|15|TRBV5-1|TRBD2|NA
CASSAGLAPPDTQYF
TGCGCCAGCAGCGCAGGACTAGCGCCTCCAGATACGCAGTATTTT
>TRBJ2-1|15|TRBV7-9|NA|NA
CASASPGLSYNEQFF
TGTGCCAGCGCTTCGCCGGGACTGTCCTACAATGAGCAGTTCTTC
>TRBJ1-5|14|TRBV2|TRBD1|NA
CASSLDREDQPQHF
TGTGCCAGCAGTCTAGACAGGGAAGATCAGCCCCAGCATTTT
>TRBJ1-5|13|TRBV6-5|TRBD1|NA
CASRTGVSQPQHF
TGTGCCAGCAGAACAGGGGTTAGTCAGCCCCAGCATTTT
>TRBJ2-1|17|TRBV9|TRBD2|NA
CASSGGLAGPPYNEQFF
TGTGCCAGCAGCGGGGGACTAGCGGGTCCTCCCTACAATGAGCAGTTCTTC
>TRBJ1-1|15|TRBV19|TRBD1|NA
CASSISGQGNFIAFF
TGTGCCAGTAGTATTTCCGGACAGGGGAATTTTATAGCTTTCTTT
>TRBJ2-7|12|TRBV11-2|NA|once
CASSLYPYEQYF
TGTGCCAGCAGCTTATATCCCTACGAGCAGTACTTC
>TRBJ2-3|12|TRBV5-1|NA|NA
CASSSAGNTQYF
TGCGCCAGCAGTTCGGCGGGGAATACGCAGTATTTT
>TRBJ1-2|12|TRBV19|NA|NA
CASSNQDYGYTF
TGTGCCAGTAGTAATCAGGACTATGGCTACACCTTC
>TRBJ1-5|16|TRBV6-2/TRBV6-3|TRBD1|NA
CASSLGQGINNQPQHF
TGTGCCAGCAGTTTGGGACAGGGTATTAATAATCAGCCCCAGCATTTT
>TRBJ2-1|15|TRBV4-1|TRBD2|few
CASRRTSGVYNEQFF
TGCGCCAGCCGTCGGACTAGCGGGGTTTACAATGAGCAGTTCTTC
>TRBJ1-5|13|TRBV30|NA|NA
CAWEGDADQPQHF
TGTGCCTGGGAGGGGGACGCGGATCAGCCCCAGCATTTT
>TRBJ2-7|16|TRBV3-1/TRBV3-2|TRBD1|once
CASSQARTGGHYEQYF
TGTGCCAGCAGCCAAGCTAGGACAGGGGGTCACTACGAGCAGTACTTC
>TRBJ2-7|15|TRBV5-4|TRBD2|NA
CASSLGLAGPGEQYF
TGTGCCAGCAGCTTGGGTCTAGCGGGACCCGGCGAGCAGTACTTC
>TRBJ2-5|14|TRBV2|TRBD2|NA
CASSFTSGEETQYF
TGTGCCAGCAGTTTCACTAGCGGTGAAGAGACCCAGTACTTC
>TRBJ2-3|13|TRBV6-2/TRBV6-3|NA|NA
CASSYVVADTQYF
TGTGCCAGCAGTTACGTTGTCGCAGATACGCAGTATTTT
>TRBJ2-3|14|TRBV30|NA|once
CALTRGGPTDTQYF
TGTGCACTGACAAGGGGTGGTCCCACAGATACGCAGTATTTT
>TRBJ1-5|16|TRBV11-2|NA|once
CASSLGPTNSNQPQHF
TGTGCCAGCAGCTTAGGGCCAACAAATAGCAATCAGCCCCAGCATTTT
>TRBJ2-3|15|TRBV19|NA|few
CASSIAGADTDTQYF
TGTGCCAGTAGTATCGCGGGGGCGGACACAGATACGCAGTATTTT
>TRBJ2-5|14|TRBV3-1/TRBV3-2|TRBD1|NA
CASSQQTGTETQYF
TGTGCCAGCAGCCAACAGACAGGGACGGAGACCCAGTACTTC
>TRBJ2-2|17|TRBV19|TRBD2|NA
CASSNTGTSLWTGELFF
TGTGCCAGTAGTAACACCGGGACTAGCTTATGGACCGGGGAGCTGTTTTTT
>TRBJ2-3|14|TRBV28|NA|NA
CAILDSFSTDTQYF
TGTGCCATCTTGGACAGTTTTAGCACAGATACGCAGTATTTT
>TRBJ2-7|15|TRBV2|NA|NA
CASSEGGTGTYEQYF
TGTGCCAGCAGTGAAGGGGGGACTGGGACCTACGAGCAGTACTTC
>TRBJ1-1|14|TRBV5-1|NA|NA
CASSLQLSSTEAFF
TGCGCCAGCAGCTTGCAACTTTCGAGCACTGAAGCTTTCTTT
>TRBJ2-3|16|TRBV4-3|TRBD2|NA
CASSQTAGKDTDTQYF
TGCGCCAGCAGCCAGACAGCGGGAAAGGATACAGATACGCAGTATTTT